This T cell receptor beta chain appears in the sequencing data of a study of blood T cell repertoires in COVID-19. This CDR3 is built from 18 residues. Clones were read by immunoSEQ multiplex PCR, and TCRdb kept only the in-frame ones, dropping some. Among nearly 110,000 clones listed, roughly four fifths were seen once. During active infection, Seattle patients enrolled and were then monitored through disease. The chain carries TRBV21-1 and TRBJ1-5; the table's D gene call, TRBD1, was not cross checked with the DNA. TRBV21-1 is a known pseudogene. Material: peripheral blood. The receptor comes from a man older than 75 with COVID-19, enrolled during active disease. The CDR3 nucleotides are TGTGCCAGCAGCAAAGGGGGAAGCAAAACAGGGTTTCTTCAGCCCCAGCATTTT. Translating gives CASSKGGSKTGFLQPQHF.